This T cell receptor (beta chain) came from a study of molecular identifiers for immune sequencing clone quantification. Study-level information: Five aliquots were made in replicates from the RNA of approximately 20,000 or 98,000 naive CD8 cells, and four were sequenced. Findings and limits, study-wide: Detectable among more than 800,000 naive cells, according to reports, was Jurkat TCR RNA spiked in from one cell. Clones of above 20 RNA copies carried over 98% of effector molecules; in naive cells they carried under 1%.

This clonotype was recorded many times. The antigen is undetermined. TCRdb fed the PCR reads into MiXCR, producing one record per CDR3 protein. The sample contains 50,000 or so distinct CDR3 sequences, 25% of which appear only once. With 4 bases clipped from V and 3 bases from J, the junction kept 15 bases outside the gene matches. Germline V gene data show CDR1 as MGHRA and CDR2 as YSYEKL. The CDR3 has 17 residues. Naive CD8 T cell sorting was performed on the CD8+CD4-CCR7+CD45RA+ phenotype. The chain uses TRBV4-1 and TRBJ2-7; TRBD1 agrees at 7 bases. The source of this sequence is a human donor in good health. Some libraries in this study had Jurkat cell RNA spiked in. The sample taken for sequencing was naive CD8+ T cells from blood, with Jurkat cell RNA spiked in. Subset here: FACS-sorted CD8+CD4-CCR7+CD45RA+ naive T cells. CDR3 in amino acids: CASSPHARQGPNYEQYF. In DNA form, the CDR3 reads TGCGCCAGCAGCCCGCATGCCCGACAGGGACCCAACTACGAGCAGTACTTC.